This TCR beta chain was captured in a study of post-analysis software for immune sequencing data. Study at large: The disease courses spanned relapsing-remitting, secondary progressive and progressive-relapsing forms of multiple sclerosis. Study observations and caveats: Controls significantly exceeded multiple sclerosis patients in normalized Chao1 diversity.

Carried by the TCR beta cDNA libraries were unique molecular identifiers. There were about 1 to 10 million T cells, and about 500,000 cDNA molecules came from them. TCRdb recomputed calls from the PCR reads with MiXCR, one row per CDR3 protein. The table shows about 430,000 distinct CDR3 sequences, with 39% occurring only once. This clonotype occurred a few times. Its target is unknown. Source material: blood. This TCR derives from a girl aged 2-10 years with multiple sclerosis.

CDR3: CASSLDGATANEQFF. For the CDR3, the DNA is TGCGCCAGCAGCTTGGATGGGGCGACCGCCAATGAGCAGTTCTTC. The chain employs TRBV5-1 and TRBJ2-1, with TRBD1 as a possible D gene (5 bases). The CDR3 is 15 residues long. Trimming pared 0 bases from V and 6 bases from J, leaving 13 bases between. Germline assignment: CDR1 SGHRS and CDR2 YFSETQ.